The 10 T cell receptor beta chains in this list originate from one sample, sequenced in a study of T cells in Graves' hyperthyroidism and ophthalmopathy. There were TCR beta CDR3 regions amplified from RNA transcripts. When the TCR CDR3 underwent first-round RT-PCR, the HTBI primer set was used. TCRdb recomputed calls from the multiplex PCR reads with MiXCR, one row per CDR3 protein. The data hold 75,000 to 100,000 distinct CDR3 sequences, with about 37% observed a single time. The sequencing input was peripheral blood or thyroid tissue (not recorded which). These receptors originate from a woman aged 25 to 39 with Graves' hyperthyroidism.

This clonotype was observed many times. This CDR3 reads CASSLGSRTTGELFF. In DNA, the CDR3 is TGTGCCAGCAGCTTAGGGTCTCGAACAACCGGGGAGCTGTTTTTT. The rearrangement joins TRBV5-6 to TRBJ2-2; D uncertain. CDR3 size: 15 residues. The V end was cut by 2 bases, the J end by 5 bases, with 13 bases between. Germline V gene lookup returns CDR1 SGHDT and CDR2 YYEEEE.

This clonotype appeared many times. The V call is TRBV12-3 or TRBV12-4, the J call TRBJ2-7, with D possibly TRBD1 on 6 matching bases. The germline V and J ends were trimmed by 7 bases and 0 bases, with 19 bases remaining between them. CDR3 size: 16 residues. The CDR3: CASTPRQDSGSYEQYF. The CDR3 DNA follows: TGTGCCAGCACCCCCAGACAGGACTCTGGCTCCTACGAGCAGTACTTC.

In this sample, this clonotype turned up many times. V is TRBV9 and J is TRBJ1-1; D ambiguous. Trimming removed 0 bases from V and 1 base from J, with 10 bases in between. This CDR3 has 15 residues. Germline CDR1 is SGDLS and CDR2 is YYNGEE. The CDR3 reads CASSVGASPNTEAFF. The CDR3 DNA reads TGTGCCAGCAGCGTAGGCGCCTCTCCGAACACTGAAGCTTTCTTT.

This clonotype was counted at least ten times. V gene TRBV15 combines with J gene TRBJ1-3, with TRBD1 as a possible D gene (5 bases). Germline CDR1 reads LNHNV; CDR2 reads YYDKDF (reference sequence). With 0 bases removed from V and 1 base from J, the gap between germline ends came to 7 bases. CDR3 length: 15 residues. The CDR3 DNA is TGTGCCACCAGCAGAGAGGGGGTTTCTGGAAACACCATATATTTT. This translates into CATSREGVSGNTIYF.

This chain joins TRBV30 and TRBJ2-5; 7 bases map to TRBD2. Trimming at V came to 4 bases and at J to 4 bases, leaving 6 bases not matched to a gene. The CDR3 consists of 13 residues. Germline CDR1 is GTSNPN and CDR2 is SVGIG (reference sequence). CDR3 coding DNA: TGTGCCTGGACCCGGGACTATAGAGAGACCCAGTACTTC. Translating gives CAWTRDYRETQYF. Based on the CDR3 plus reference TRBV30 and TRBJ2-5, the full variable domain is SQTIHQWPATLVQPVGSPLSLECTVEGTSNPNLYWYRQAAGRGLQLLFYSVGIGQISSEVPQNLSASRPQDRQFILSSKKLLLSDSGFYLCAWTRDYRETQYFGPGTRLLVL.

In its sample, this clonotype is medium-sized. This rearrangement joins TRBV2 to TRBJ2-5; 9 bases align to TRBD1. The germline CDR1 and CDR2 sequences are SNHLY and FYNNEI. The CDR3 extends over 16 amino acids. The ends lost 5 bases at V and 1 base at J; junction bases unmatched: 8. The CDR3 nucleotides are TGTGCCAGCAGTTTCTGGGGGACAGGGAGCCAAGAGACCCAGTACTTC. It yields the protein CASSFWGTGSQETQYF.

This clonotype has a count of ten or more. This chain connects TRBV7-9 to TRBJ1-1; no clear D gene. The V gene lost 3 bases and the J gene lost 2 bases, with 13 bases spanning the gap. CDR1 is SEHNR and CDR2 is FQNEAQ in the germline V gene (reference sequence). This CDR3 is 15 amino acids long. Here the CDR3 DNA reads TGTGCCAGCAGCTTCGGAGCGGCCCCTAACACTGAAGCTTTCTTT. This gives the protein CASSFGAAPNTEAFF.

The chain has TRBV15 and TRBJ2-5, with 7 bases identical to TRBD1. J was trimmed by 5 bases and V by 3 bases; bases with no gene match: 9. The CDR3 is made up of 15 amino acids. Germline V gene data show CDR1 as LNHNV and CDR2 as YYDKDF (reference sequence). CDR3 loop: CATSSLRGGAETQYF. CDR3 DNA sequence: TGTGCCACCAGCAGCCTTCGAGGGGGCGCGGAGACCCAGTACTTC.

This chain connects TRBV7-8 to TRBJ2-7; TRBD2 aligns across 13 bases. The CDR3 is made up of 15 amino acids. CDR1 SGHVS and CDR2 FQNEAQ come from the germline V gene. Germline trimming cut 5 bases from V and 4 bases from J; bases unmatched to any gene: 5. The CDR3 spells CASSRTSGRGYEQYF. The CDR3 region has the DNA TGTGCCAGCAGCAGAACTAGCGGGAGGGGATACGAGCAGTACTTC.

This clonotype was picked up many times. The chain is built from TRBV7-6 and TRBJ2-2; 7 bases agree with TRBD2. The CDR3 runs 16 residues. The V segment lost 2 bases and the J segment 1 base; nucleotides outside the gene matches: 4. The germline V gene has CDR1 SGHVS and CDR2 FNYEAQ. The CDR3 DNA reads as TGTGCCAGCAGCTTACATCGCGGGGGGAACACCGGGGAGCTGTTTTTT. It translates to CASSLHRGGNTGELFF. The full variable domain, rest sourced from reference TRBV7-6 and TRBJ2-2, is GAGVSQSPRYKVTKRGQDVALRCDPISGHVSLYWYRQALGQGPEFLTYFNYEAQQDKSGLPNDRFSAERPEGSISTLTIQRTEQRDSAMYRCASSLHRGGNTGELFFGEGSRLTVL.